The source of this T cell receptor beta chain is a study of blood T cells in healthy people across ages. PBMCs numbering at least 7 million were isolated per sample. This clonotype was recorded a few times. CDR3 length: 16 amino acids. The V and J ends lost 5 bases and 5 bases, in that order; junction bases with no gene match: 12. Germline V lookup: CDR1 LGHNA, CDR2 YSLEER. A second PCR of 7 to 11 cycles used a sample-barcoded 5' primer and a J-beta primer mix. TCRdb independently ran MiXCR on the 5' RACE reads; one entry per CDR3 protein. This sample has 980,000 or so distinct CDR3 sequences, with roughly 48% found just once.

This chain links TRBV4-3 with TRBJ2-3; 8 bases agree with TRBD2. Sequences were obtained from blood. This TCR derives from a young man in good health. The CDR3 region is CASSKRAGGDGDTQYF. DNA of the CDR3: TGCGCCAGCAGCAAAAGGGCGGGGGGCGACGGAGATACGCAGTATTTT.